These 27 T cell receptor beta chains share one sample of origin, sequenced in a study of T-cell reconstitution after alpha-beta-depleted transplantation in children. Using unique molecular identifiers, the investigators prepared the TCRbeta library. A single record per CDR3 protein comes from TCRdb applying MiXCR to the PCR reads. Seen here are around 580,000 distinct CDR3 sequences, 23% observed once, and the top ten hold roughly an eighth. Sequencing was performed on PBMCs, mostly from graft donor cells, taken 360 days after TCRalphabeta/CD19-depleted stem cell transplant. These receptors were collected from a boy younger than two who had a stem cell transplant for acute myeloid leukemia, so the T cells may come from the graft donor.

This clonotype was seen at least ten times. The rearrangement uses TRBV15 and TRBJ1-5; maybe TRBD1 (5 bases). This CDR3 is built from 16 residues. Germline V gene lookup returns CDR1 LNHNV and CDR2 YYDKDF (reference sequence). V shed 3 bases and J shed 0 bases, with 12 bases lying between them. The CDR3 DNA is TGTGCCACCAGCAGGGACTTGGGACTTAGCAATCAGCCCCAGCATTTT. Its translation: CATSRDLGLSNQPQHF.

This clonotype was recorded many times. This sequence joins TRBV5-6 and TRBJ2-7, with D possibly called TRBD1 or TRBD2 (5 bases each). Germline V gene lookup returns CDR1 SGHDT and CDR2 YYEEEE. V was shortened by 5 bases and J by 1 base, with 10 bases between the two germline ends. The CDR3 covers 13 residues. In DNA, the CDR3 is TGTGCCAGCAGAATCTGGGGGTCCTACGAGCAGTACTTC. This translates into CASRIWGSYEQYF.

This clonotype came up many times. The V call is TRBV2, the J call TRBJ2-4; 7 bases fit TRBD1. CDR1 and CDR2 from the germline V gene are SNHLY and FYNNEI. CDR3 length equals 15 residues. With 6 bases clipped from V and 7 bases from J, the junction kept 12 bases outside the gene matches. The CDR3 here is CASRSTGVSENIQYF. The CDR3 DNA follows: TGTGCCAGCAGAAGTACAGGGGTTAGTGAGAACATTCAGTACTTC.

This clonotype was counted at least ten times. This sequence joins TRBV5-6 and TRBJ2-1, with TRBD2 matching 10 bases. This CDR3 has 14 amino acids. J was trimmed by 10 bases and V by 4 bases; bases with no gene match: 8. Germline values: CDR1 SGHDT, CDR2 YYEEEE. This chain's CDR3 is CASSVAGGRLEQFF. The CDR3 DNA reads as TGTGCCAGCAGCGTAGCGGGGGGACGACTGGAGCAGTTCTTC.

This clonotype was detected only once. This rearrangement joins TRBV12-3 or TRBV12-4 to TRBJ2-7; the D gene is possibly TRBD1 (5 bases). Trimming pared 3 bases from V and 3 bases from J, leaving 15 bases between. This CDR3 region has 15 residues. This chain's CDR3 is CASSFRLPDNYEQYF. CDR3 DNA: TGTGCCAGCAGTTTCAGGCTGCCGGACAACTACGAGCAGTACTTC.

J is TRBJ1-3 and V is TRBV25-1; 7 bases fit TRBD1. Germline CDR1 is MGHDK and CDR2 is SYGVNS. The CDR3 extends over 17 amino acids. The junction had 12 bases not matched to a gene; V was cut back by 6 bases and J by 1 base. In DNA, the CDR3 is TGTGCCAGCAGGTCCCTCCTAGAGGGGGCATCTGGAAACACCATATATTTT. It yields the protein CASRSLLEGASGNTIYF.

This clonotype appeared a few times. V and J are TRBV15 and TRBJ2-3; D call uncertain. CDR3 length: 19 amino acids. In germline, CDR1 is LNHNV, CDR2 YYDKDF (reference sequence). Trimming stripped 0 bases from V and 5 bases from J, with 24 bases between. The CDR3 spells CATSRDLWLSPRKEDTQYF. In DNA, the CDR3 is TGTGCCACCAGCAGAGATTTATGGCTTAGCCCGAGAAAAGAAGATACGCAGTATTTT. The entire variable domain, with the rest obtained from reference TRBV15 and TRBJ2-3, is as follows: DAMVIQNPRYQVTQFGKPVTLSCSQTLNHNVMYWYQQKSSQAPKLLFHYYDKDFNNEADTPDNFQSRRPNTSFCFLDIRSPGLGDTAMYLCATSRDLWLSPRKEDTQYFGPGTRLTVL.

The chain combines TRBV9 with TRBJ2-1, with 12 bases matching TRBD2. The CDR3 has 15 residues. From germline, CDR1 is SGDLS and CDR2 YYNGEE. The ends lost 3 bases at V and 12 bases at J; junction bases unmatched: 10. CDR3 DNA: TGTGCCAGCAGCGCCCTAGCGGGGGGGCAAATCGGGCAGTTCTTC. Translation gives CASSALAGGQIGQFF.

The chain is built from TRBV11-1 and TRBJ2-1, with 9 nucleotides matching TRBD1. V dropped 4 bases and J dropped 1; count of bases not matched to a gene: 14. The length of the CDR3 is 19 residues. The germline CDR1 and CDR2 sequences are SGHAT and FQDESV (reference sequence). The CDR3, as DNA: TGTGCCAGCAGCTCGCCGGGACAGGGATTCCTAGGTTCCTACAATGAGCAGTTCTTC. As protein: CASSSPGQGFLGSYNEQFF.

This clonotype showed up many times. V is TRBV20-1 and J is TRBJ2-1; the D call may be TRBD1 or TRBD2 (6 bases each). V lost 2 bases, J lost 3 bases, and 20 bases lay in between. CDR3 length: 17 amino acids. Germline CDR1 reads DFQATT; CDR2 reads SNEGSKA (reference sequence). CDR3 DNA sequence: TGCAGTGCTAGACCAACAACTAGAGGAGGGGGCTACAATGAGCAGTTCTTC. Protein sequence: CSARPTTRGGGYNEQFF.

This clonotype showed up many times. The J gene is TRBJ1-5, the V gene TRBV12-3 or TRBV12-4; no clear D gene. The CDR3 extends over 16 amino acids. V gave up 5 bases and J gave up 3 bases, with 17 bases separating them. The chain's CDR3 is CASSPHRTGLNQPQHF. In nucleotides, the CDR3 is TGTGCCAGCAGTCCCCACCGGACCGGACTCAATCAGCCCCAGCATTTT.

This clonotype occurred a few times. This sequence joins TRBV29-1 and TRBJ2-1; no clear D. Germline CDR1 is SQVTM and CDR2 is ANQGSEA. The CDR3 has 12 residues. Trimming left V 7 bases short and J 6 bases short, with 13 bases between. The chain's CDR3 is CSARSWGNEQFF. In DNA, the CDR3 is TGCAGCGCCAGGTCGTGGGGCAATGAGCAGTTCTTC.

This chain connects TRBV7-2 to TRBJ2-5; 14 bases match TRBD2. V shed 2 bases and J 3 bases; nucleotides not matched to a gene: 5. CDR1 is SGHTA and CDR2 is FQGNSA in the germline V gene. The CDR3 spans 17 residues. CDR3 nucleotides: TGTGCCAGCAGCTTAACGTCGGGACTAGCGGGGGAAGAGACCCAGTACTTC. Translation: CASSLTSGLAGEETQYF.

This clonotype was observed a single time. V is TRBV13 and J is TRBJ2-6; unclear D gene. Germline assignment: CDR1 PRHDT and CDR2 FYEKMQ (reference sequence). CDR3 length: 15 amino acids. Trimming shortened V by 3 bases and J by 3 bases, and 9 bases separated the two germline ends. The CDR3: CASSFGLVGANVLTF. DNA of the CDR3: TGTGCCAGCAGCTTCGGTCTCGTTGGGGCCAACGTCCTGACTTTC.

The chain couples TRBV6-5 to TRBJ2-5; D unclear. The germline CDR1 and CDR2 sequences are MNHEY and SVGAGI. The CDR3 consists of 16 residues. Trimming took 0 bases from V and 4 from J, leaving 15 bases between them. The CDR3 nucleotides are TGTGCCAGCAGTTACTCGTCGCAATCGAGAGGAGAGACCCAGTACTTC. It codes for CASSYSSQSRGETQYF.

This clonotype was picked up many times. CDR3 in amino acids: CASSSLFRRQGTEAFF. The CDR3 DNA follows: TGTGCCAGCAGTTCCCTATTCAGACGACAGGGGACTGAAGCTTTCTTT. The chain uses TRBV12-3 or TRBV12-4 and TRBJ1-1, with 8 bases aligning to TRBD1. This CDR3 region has 16 residues. J gave up 5 bases and V 4 bases, and 12 bases lay outside the gene matches.

The gene calls are TRBV7-1 and TRBJ1-1, with D uncertain. TRBV7-1 is an ORF for which the function is uncertain. Trimming removed 5 bases at V and 6 bases at J, with 10 bases between. The CDR3 consists of 12 residues. In DNA form, the CDR3 reads TGTGCCAGCAGCCCCGAGGTCGCTGAAGCTTTCTTT. Its protein is CASSPEVAEAFF.

The chain recombines TRBV20-1 with TRBJ1-1; a weak D match, TRBD1 (6 bases). CDR1 is DFQATT, CDR2 SNEGSKA, per germline (reference sequence). The CDR3 is 17 residues long. The CDR3 here is CRRVPQGRRSLNTEAFF. The DNA for the CDR3 is TGCCGCCGAGTCCCTCAGGGGCGCCGTTCCCTGAACACTGAAGCTTTCTTT.

This clonotype appeared a few times. The chain joins TRBV20-1 to TRBJ1-1; D call uncertain. Germline V gene lookup returns CDR1 DFQATT and CDR2 SNEGSKA (reference sequence). The germline V and J ends were trimmed by 6 bases and 0 bases, with 14 bases remaining between them. The CDR3 has 14 amino acids. The CDR3 sequence: CSAPRQLVNTEAFF. In DNA, the CDR3 is TGCAGTGCCCCACGGCAGTTGGTGAACACTGAAGCTTTCTTT.

This clonotype occurred many times. V gene TRBV20-1 combines with J gene TRBJ2-3; D not resolved. Trimming took off 3 bases at V and 5 bases at J, with 9 bases between the two ends. The CDR3 is made up of 12 amino acids. Germline V gives CDR1 DFQATT, CDR2 SNEGSKA (reference sequence). For the CDR3, the DNA is TGCAGTGCTAGTATACGAGGAGATACGCAGTATTTT. Its protein product is CSASIRGDTQYF.

This chain links TRBV12-3 or TRBV12-4 with TRBJ1-4, with 8 bases identical to TRBD1. The J segment lost 7 bases and the V segment lost 6 bases, leaving 10 bases of the junction unmatched. The length of the CDR3 is 15 residues. The CDR3 coding sequence is TGTGCCAGCAGCTGGGTGGGGACAGGAGGTGAAAAACTGTTTTTT. This codes for CASSWVGTGGEKLFF.

DNA of the CDR3: TGTGCCAGCAGCCCAACCAGGGGCGGGGTGCAGTTCTTC. Encoded protein: CASSPTRGGVQFF. The gene calls are TRBV14 and TRBJ2-1; TRBD1 or TRBD2 may be the D gene (6 bases each). Germline V gene data show CDR1 as SGHDN and CDR2 as FVKESK. V lost 4 bases and J lost 12, with 16 bases in between. The CDR3 is 13 residues long.

The V and J genes are TRBV13 and TRBJ2-5, with a possible D match to TRBD2 (6 bases). The V end lost 0 bases, the J end lost 1 base, and 12 bases lay between the germline ends. CDR1 is PRHDT and CDR2 is FYEKMQ in the germline V gene (reference sequence). The CDR3 length is 16 residues. The CDR3 coding sequence is TGTGCCAGCAGCTTAGGGGGACTCCACCCCCAAGAGACCCAGTACTTC. This codes for CASSLGGLHPQETQYF. The full variable domain, its missing parts supplied by reference TRBV13 and TRBJ2-5, is AAGVIQSPRHLIKEKRETATLKCYPIPRHDTVYWYQQGPGQDPQFLISFYEKMQSDKGSIPDRFSAQQFSDYHSELNMSSLELGDSALYFCASSLGGLHPQETQYFGPGTRLLVL.

This clonotype was seen ten or more times. The genes are TRBV20-1 and TRBJ2-5, with D possibly TRBD2 on 5 matching bases. This CDR3 is built from 13 residues. The germline CDR1 and CDR2 sequences are DFQATT and SNEGSKA (reference sequence). Trimming pared 6 bases from V and 5 bases from J, leaving 16 bases between. In nucleotides, the CDR3 is TGCAGTGCATTCTGGGGAGTGGGGGAGACCCAGTACTTC. It translates to CSAFWGVGETQYF.

This clonotype was counted ten times or more. The rearrangement joins TRBV7-2 to TRBJ1-4, with D tentatively TRBD1 (5 bases). V shed 2 bases and J shed 7 bases, with 8 bases lying between them. The CDR3 loop spans 13 amino acids. Germline V gene data show CDR1 as SGHTA and CDR2 as FQGNSA. For the CDR3, the DNA is TGTGCCAGCAGCTTATTCGGGGGTGAAAAACTGTTTTTT. Protein product: CASSLFGGEKLFF.

V usage is TRBV6-5 and J usage is TRBJ2-5; D unresolved. CDR3 size: 13 residues. Germline CDR1 reads MNHEY; CDR2 reads SVGAGI. The V end lost 1 base, the J end lost 5 bases, and 8 bases lay between the germline ends. CDR3 amino acids: CASSYFVGETQYF. CDR3 coding DNA: TGTGCCAGCAGTTACTTTGTGGGGGAGACCCAGTACTTC.

The J gene is TRBJ1-1, the V gene TRBV20-1, with D uncertain. This CDR3 comprises 11 residues. Looked up from germline, CDR1 is DFQATT and CDR2 is SNEGSKA (reference sequence). The CDR3 DNA sequence: TGCAGGGCAGGATGGAACACTGAAGCTTTCTTT. As protein: CRAGWNTEAFF.